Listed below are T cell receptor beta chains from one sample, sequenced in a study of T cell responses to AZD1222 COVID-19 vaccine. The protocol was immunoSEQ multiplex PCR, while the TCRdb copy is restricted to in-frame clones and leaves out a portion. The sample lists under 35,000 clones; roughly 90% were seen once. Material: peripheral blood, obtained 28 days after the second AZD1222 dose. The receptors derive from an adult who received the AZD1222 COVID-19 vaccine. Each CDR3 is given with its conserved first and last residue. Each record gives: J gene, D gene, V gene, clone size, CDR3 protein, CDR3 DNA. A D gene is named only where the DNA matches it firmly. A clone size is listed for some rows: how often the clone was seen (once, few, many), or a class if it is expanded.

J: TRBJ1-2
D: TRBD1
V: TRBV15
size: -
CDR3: CATSRGDRDHGYTF
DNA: TGTGCCACCAGCAGAGGGGACAGGGATCATGGCTACACCTTC

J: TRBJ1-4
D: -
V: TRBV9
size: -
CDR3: CASSDSPGVVGSELFF
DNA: TGTGCCAGCAGCGATTCCCCAGGGGTGGTAGGATCGGAACTGTTTTTT

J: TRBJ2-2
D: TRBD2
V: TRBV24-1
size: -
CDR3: CATSGSGPTGELFF
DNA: TGTGCCACCAGTGGTAGCGGGCCCACCGGGGAGCTGTTTTTT

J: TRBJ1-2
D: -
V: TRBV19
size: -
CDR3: CATSQVSGPFQGYTF
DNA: TGTGCCACCAGCCAGGTGTCAGGGCCCTTTCAGGGCTACACCTTC

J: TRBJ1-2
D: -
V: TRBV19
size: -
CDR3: CASSPPGQTYGYTF
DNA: TGTGCCAGTAGTCCCCCGGGACAAACGTATGGCTACACCTTC

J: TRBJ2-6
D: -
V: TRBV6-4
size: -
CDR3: CASSESIDRSNVLTF
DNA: TGTGCCAGCAGTGAGTCCATAGACAGATCCAACGTCCTGACTTTC

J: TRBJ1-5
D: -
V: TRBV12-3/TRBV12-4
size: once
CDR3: CASSTQRSQPQHF
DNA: TGTGCCAGCAGTACCCAGCGAAGTCAGCCCCAGCATTTT

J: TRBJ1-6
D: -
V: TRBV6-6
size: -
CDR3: CASSLYGGSPLHF
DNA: TGTGCCAGCAGTCTTTACGGAGGTTCACCCCTCCACTTT

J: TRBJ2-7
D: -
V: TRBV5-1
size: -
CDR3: CASSSGPNYEQYF
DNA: TGCGCCAGCAGCTCCGGGCCCAACTACGAGCAGTACTTC

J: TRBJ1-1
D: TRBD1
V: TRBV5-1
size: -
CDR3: CASSRGQQNTEAFF
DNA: TGCGCCAGCAGCAGGGGACAGCAGAACACTGAAGCTTTCTTT

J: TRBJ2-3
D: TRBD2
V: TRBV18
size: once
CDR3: CASSPASGNMNTQYF
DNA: TGTGCCAGCTCACCAGCCAGCGGGAATATGAATACGCAGTATTTT

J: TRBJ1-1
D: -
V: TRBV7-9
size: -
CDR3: CASSLMDGNTEAFF
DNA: TGTGCCAGCAGCTTAATGGACGGGAACACTGAAGCTTTCTTT

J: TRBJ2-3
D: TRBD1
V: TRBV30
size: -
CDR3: CAWSGKGASTDTQYF
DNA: TGTGCCTGGAGTGGGAAGGGGGCGAGCACAGATACGCAGTATTTT

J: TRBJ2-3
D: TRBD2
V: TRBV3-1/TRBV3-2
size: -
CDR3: CASSQDHTAGGHSTDTQYF
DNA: TGTGCCAGCAGCCAAGATCATACAGCGGGGGGGCACAGCACAGATACGCAGTATTTT

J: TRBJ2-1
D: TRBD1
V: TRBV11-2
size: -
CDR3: CASSSNRGSYNEQFF
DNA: TGTGCCAGCAGCTCCAACAGGGGATCCTACAATGAGCAGTTCTTC

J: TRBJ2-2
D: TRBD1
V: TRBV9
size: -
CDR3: CASSSRDSPLLAGELFF
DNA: TGTGCCAGCAGCTCCCGGGACAGCCCGCTTTTAGCCGGGGAGCTGTTTTTT

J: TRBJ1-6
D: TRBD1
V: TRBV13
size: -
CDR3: CASSLGLGQGSPLHF
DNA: TGTGCCAGCAGCTTAGGTTTGGGACAGGGGTCACCCCTCCACTTT

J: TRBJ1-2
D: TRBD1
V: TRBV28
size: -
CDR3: CASSLLGAGGYGYTF
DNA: TGTGCCAGCAGTTTATTAGGGGCAGGGGGATATGGCTACACCTTC

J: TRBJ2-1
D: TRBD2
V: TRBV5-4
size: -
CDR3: CASSLVGRVEQFF
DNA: TGTGCCAGCAGCTTGGTAGGGAGGGTTGAGCAGTTCTTC

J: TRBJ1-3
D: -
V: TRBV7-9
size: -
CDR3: CASSPPLRFGNTIYF
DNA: TGTGCCAGCAGCCCCCCCCTCCGCTTCGGAAACACCATATATTTT

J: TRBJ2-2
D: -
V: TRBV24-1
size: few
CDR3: CATSDLDRDTGELFF
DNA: TGTGCCACCAGTGATCTCGATAGGGACACCGGGGAGCTGTTTTTT

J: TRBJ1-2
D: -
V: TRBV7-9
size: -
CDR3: CASSQTIYGYTF
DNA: TGTGCCAGCAGCCAAACAATCTATGGCTACACCTTC

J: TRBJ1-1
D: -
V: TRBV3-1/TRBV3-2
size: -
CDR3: CASSQDRGSVSTEAFF
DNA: TGTGCCAGCAGCCAAGACAGGGGTAGTGTCAGCACTGAAGCTTTCTTT

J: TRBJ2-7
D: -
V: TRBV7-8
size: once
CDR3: CASRPGTSNYEQYF
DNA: TGTGCCAGCAGGCCCGGGACTTCGAACTACGAGCAGTACTTC

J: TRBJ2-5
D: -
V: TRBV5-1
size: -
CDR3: CASSLGGSRYETQYF
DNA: TGCGCCAGCAGCTTGGGTGGTAGCCGGTACGAGACCCAGTACTTC

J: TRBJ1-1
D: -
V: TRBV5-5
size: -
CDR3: CASSSPPPNTEAFF
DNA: TGTGCCAGCAGCTCCCCACCGCCGAACACTGAAGCTTTCTTT

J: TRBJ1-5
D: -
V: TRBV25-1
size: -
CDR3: CASSEFRGDQPQHF
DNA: TGTGCCAGCAGTGAATTTAGAGGGGATCAGCCCCAGCATTTT

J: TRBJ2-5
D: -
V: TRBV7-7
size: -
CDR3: CASSLALGEQETQYF
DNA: TGTGCTAGCAGCTTAGCGCTCGGGGAGCAAGAGACCCAGTACTTC

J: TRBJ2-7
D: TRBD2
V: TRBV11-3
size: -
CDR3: CASSLRRGASEQYF
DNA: TGTGCCAGCAGCTTAAGGCGGGGGGCGTCCGAGCAGTACTTC

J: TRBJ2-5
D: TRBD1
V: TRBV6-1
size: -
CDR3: CASSDGTGQVETQYF
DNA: TGTGCCAGCAGTGATGGGACGGGACAGGTAGAGACCCAGTACTTC

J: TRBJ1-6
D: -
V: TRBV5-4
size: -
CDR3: CASSLDQGNSPLHF
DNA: TGTGCCAGCAGCTTGGACCAGGGTAATTCACCCCTCCACTTT

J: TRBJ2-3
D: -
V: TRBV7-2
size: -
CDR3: CASSLVEVSTDTQYF
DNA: TGTGCCAGCAGCTTAGTTGAAGTTTCCACAGATACGCAGTATTTT

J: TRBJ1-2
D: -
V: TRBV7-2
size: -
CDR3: CASNPGSGYTF
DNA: TGTGCCAGCAACCCGGGGAGCGGCTACACCTTC

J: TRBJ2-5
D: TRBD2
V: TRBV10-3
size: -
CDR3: CAIRPGGGETQYF
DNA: TGTGCCATCAGGCCCGGGGGAGGGGAGACCCAGTACTTC

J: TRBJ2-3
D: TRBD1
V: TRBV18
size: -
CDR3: CASSLGTGGVDTQYF
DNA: TGTGCCAGCTCGCTCGGGACAGGGGGCGTAGATACGCAGTATTTT

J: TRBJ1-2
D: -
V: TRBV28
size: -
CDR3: CASSVQTGSYGYTF
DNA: TGTGCCAGCAGTGTACAGACAGGTTCCTATGGCTACACCTTC

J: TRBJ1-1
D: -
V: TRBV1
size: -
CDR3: CTSSQIQGNTEAFF
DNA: TGCACCAGCAGCCAAATACAGGGGAACACTGAAGCTTTCTTT

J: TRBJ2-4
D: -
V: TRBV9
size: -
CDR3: CASGSGEVKNIQYF
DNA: TGTGCCAGCGGATCGGGGGAAGTCAAAAACATTCAGTACTTC

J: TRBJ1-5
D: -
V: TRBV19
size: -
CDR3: CASTPNGNQPQHF
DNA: TGTGCCAGTACGCCGAACGGCAATCAGCCCCAGCATTTT

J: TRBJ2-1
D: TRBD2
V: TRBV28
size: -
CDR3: CASSLGGGAIYNEQFF
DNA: TGTGCCAGCAGTTTAGGCGGGGGGGCCATATACAATGAGCAGTTCTTC

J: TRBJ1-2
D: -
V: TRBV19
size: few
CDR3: CASRIGSGYTF
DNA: TGTGCCAGTAGGATTGGGTCTGGCTACACCTTC

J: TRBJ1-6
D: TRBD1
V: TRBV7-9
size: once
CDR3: CASSSAGQSNSPLHF
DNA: TGTGCCAGCAGCTCAGCGGGACAGAGCAATTCACCCCTCCACTTT

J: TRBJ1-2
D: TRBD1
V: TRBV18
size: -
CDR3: CASSPPSHRGGYTF
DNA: TGTGCCAGCTCACCACCGAGTCACAGGGGTGGCTACACCTTC

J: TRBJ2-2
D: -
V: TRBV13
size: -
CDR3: CASSQELGDMVTGELFF
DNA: TGTGCCAGCAGCCAGGAACTCGGGGATATGGTCACCGGGGAGCTGTTTTTT

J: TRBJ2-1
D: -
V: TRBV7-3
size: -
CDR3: CASSLKAGGSYNEQFF
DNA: TGTGCCAGCAGCTTAAAAGCAGGAGGAAGCTACAATGAGCAGTTCTTC

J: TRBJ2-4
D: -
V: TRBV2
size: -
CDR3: CASSVRGGGGKNIQYF
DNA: TGTGCCAGCAGTGTAAGGGGGGGCGGTGGAAAAAACATTCAGTACTTC

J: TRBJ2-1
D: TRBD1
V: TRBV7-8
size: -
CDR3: CASSLGDRGSYNEQFF
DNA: TGTGCCAGCAGCTTAGGGGACAGGGGCTCCTACAATGAGCAGTTCTTC